This T cell receptor (beta chain) stems from a study of Graves' ophthalmopathy and Graves' hyperthyroidism. This clonotype has just a few counts. What it recognizes is unknown. TCR beta CDR3 amplification used RNA transcripts. An opening RT-PCR round employed HTBI primers and preceded a second-round multiplex PCR. TCRdb used MiXCR to reprocess the multiplex PCR reads, holding one entry per CDR3 protein. Altogether more than 1,000,000 distinct CDR3 sequences are present, about two fifths being singletons, with the ten largest covering around 10%. Excluded were patients with other autoimmune diseases, uncontrolled infections, pregnancy or lactation. Study conclusions and caveats: Using 13 signatures, a model distinguished ophthalmopathy from stable hyperthyroidism, reaching about 87% sensitivity and about 81% specificity.

This CDR3 contains 19 residues. Germline assignment: CDR1 LGHNA and CDR2 YSLEER. The trim removed 0 bases at V and 2 bases at J, leaving 14 bases unmatched. The V and J genes are TRBV4-3 and TRBJ2-3, with 7 bases matching TRBD2. The sample taken for sequencing was peripheral blood or thyroid tissue (not recorded which). The receptor was isolated from an adult man with Graves' hyperthyroidism. CDR3 DNA: TGCGCCAGCAGCCAAGAAGGGAGCGGGGCGTACGTTTCCACAGATACGCAGTATTTT. Translated: CASSQEGSGAYVSTDTQYF.